This T cell receptor beta chain originates from a study of cytomegalovirus exposure and HLA in healthy donors. General observations from the study: In vitro work confirmed that a few CMV-associated chains recognize CMV antigens. Among TCR beta chains, those listed as cytomegalovirus-associated numbered some 170.

The PCR ran on 60 Vbeta and 13 Jbeta primers. As processed by the authors: Among the unique TCR beta chains that a later analysis counted, about 79 million in all, 10 million to 14 million were shared. This table comes from immunoSEQ multiplex PCR, and its TCRdb copy is limited to in-frame clones, with some not included. V, J and clone size are those of that table, while D and trimming were read from the DNA. The data show about 100,000 clones, about four fifths seen once. The CDR3 is 14 amino acids. Trimming cost V 2 bases and J 5 bases, with 12 bases left between them. Germline V gene data show CDR1 as MNHNY and CDR2 as SVGAGI (reference sequence). Concerning this clone: Its specificity is not known.

Sequenced material: PBMCs. The clonotype comes from a middle-aged woman in good health and CMV-seronegative. The rearrangement joins TRBV6-6 to TRBJ1-1, with D possibly TRBD1 on 5 matching bases. CDR3: CASSYPGGMTEAFF. DNA of the CDR3: TGTGCCAGCAGTTACCCCGGGGGGATGACTGAAGCTTTCTTT.